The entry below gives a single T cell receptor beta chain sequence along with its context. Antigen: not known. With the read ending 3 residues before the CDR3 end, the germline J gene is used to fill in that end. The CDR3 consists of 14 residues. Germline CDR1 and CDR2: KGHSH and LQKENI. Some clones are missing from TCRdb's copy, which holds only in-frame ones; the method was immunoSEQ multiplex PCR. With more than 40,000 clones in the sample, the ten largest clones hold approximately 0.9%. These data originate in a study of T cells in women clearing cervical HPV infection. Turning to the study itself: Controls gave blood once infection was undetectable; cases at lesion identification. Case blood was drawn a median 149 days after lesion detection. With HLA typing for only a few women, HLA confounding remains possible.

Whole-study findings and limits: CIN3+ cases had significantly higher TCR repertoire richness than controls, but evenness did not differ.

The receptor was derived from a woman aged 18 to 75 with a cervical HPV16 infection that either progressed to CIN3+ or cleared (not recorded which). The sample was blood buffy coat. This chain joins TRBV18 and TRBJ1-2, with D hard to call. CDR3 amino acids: CASLLASGYNDYTF. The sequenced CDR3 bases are TGTGCCAGCCTATTGGCTAGCGGGTACAATGAC. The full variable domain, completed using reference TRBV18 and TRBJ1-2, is NAGVMQNPRHLVRRRGQEARLRCSPMKGHSHVYWYRQLPEEGLKFMVYLQKENIIDESGMPKERFSAEFPKEGPSILRIQQVVRGDSAAYFCASLLASGYNDYTFGSGTRLTVV.